This T cell receptor beta chain is from a study of blood T cell repertoires in COVID-19 (dated by TCRdb to about 2020). Some background on the complete study: Samples covering the acute and convalescent phases of COVID-19 were provided by collaborators in the United States, Italy and Spain. The prospective study material was composed of cDNA or gDNA derived from T cells, B-cell-depleted T cells, or PBMCs. Deeply sampled blood TCRbeta repertoires from subjects exposed to, actively infected with, or recovered from COVID-19 were included in the dataset. The repertoires were made available in a free public database intended to serve as a resource for research on the immune response to SARS-CoV-2. Samples came from the ongoing ImmuneRACE study (first 160 participants) plus 1,254 subjects from 6 global collaborators. A de-identified subject ID, COVID-19 status, age in years and sex were almost always included in the sample metadata. Where available, HLA class I and class II types were taken from metadata supplied by the sample provider and were not determined by assay-based typing. What the research found in general, with its limitations: The quantity of clinical and demographic metadata differed by source and by participant and was supplied without curation.

CDR1 and CDR2 were assigned from the germline V gene (reference sequence) as SGHNT and YYREEE. V loses 4 bases at its end and J loses 1 base; junction bases beyond the gene matches: 5. The cysteine opens and the phenylalanine closes a CDR3 of 15 amino acids. Just CDR3 DNA is preserved here, 45 bases in frame from base 1. This clone came up a few times. Its recognized antigen is unknown. It has no much larger one-base neighbor in the sample; base qualities were not kept. The immunoSEQ Assay, a bias-controlled multiplex PCR, was used to amplify TCRbeta CDR3 regions from genomic DNA. In the original analysis: Within the assay, amplification of reference gene primers was used to estimate how many nucleated cells each sample contained. Sequence reads were collapsed and filtered to measure the absolute abundance of every unique TCRbeta CDR3 rearrangement. For each sample, productive Simpson clonality was calculated by taking the square root of Simpson's diversity index across productive rearrangements. The table comes from immuneACCESS by way of TCRdb, which keeps in-frame sequences with V and J called. Part of the clones is missing from these tables; in studies checked, under half for an unresolved V gene and the rest for unknown reasons. That table gives V, J and clone size, and the DNA gave D and trimming. The table for this sample lists about 500,000 clones; 87% of them were counted only once. The ten top clones hold 0.7% of the sample.

Enrolling through a virtual design, the prospective study's participants ranged in age from roughly 18 to 89 years and lived across some 22 United States geographic areas. Cohort assignment in the prospective study relied on participant-reported clinical history from a screening survey and a study questionnaire. For ImmuneRACE Cohort 3, a participant was defined as recovered based on two consecutive negative NP/OP PCR tests, clearance by a healthcare professional, or resolution of symptoms. Mobile phlebotomists in the prospective study collected whole blood, serum and a nasopharyngeal or oropharyngeal swab from every participant. Participants in the prospective study had the option to provide additional blood draws and questionnaires over an approximately 2-month period. Before DNA extraction, blood samples from the prospective study were shipped at room temperature or frozen.

This chain is built from TRBV5-4 and TRBJ1-2, with 9 central nucleotides matching TRBD1. Sequencing was done on a sample of PBMCs or T cells enriched from blood (not recorded which). This TCR derives from a woman aged 18-29 years who had recovered from COVID-19. CDR3 region: CASSPGTGNNYGYTF. The DNA is TGTGCCAGCAGCCCAGGGACAGGGAATAACTATGGCTACACCTTC.